This TCR beta chain stems from a study of vaccination effects on CD4 cells after COVID-19. The CDR3 covers 14 residues. Findings of the study overall: By a late point after vaccination, infection- and vaccine-induced clones had shrunk markedly through clonal contraction.

Antigen-specific CD4+ T cell clonotypes were called by their expansion after viral peptide-pool culture in ViraFEST. Scientists isolated CD4+ T cells after a roughly ten-day culture period ended. Participants received two doses of either the BNT162b2 or mRNA-1273 vaccine. At days 3 and 7, half of the medium was exchanged for IL-2 medium. With respect to this clone: Its antigen is as yet unknown.

Using immunoSEQ multiplex PCR, the repertoire was profiled, and TCRdb retains in-frame clones only, with some absent. The sample contains some 40,000 clones, almost 85% of which appear only once. The sequence came from a human donor who received a COVID-19 vaccine. Some clones in this sample may be carry-over from other donors' samples. Sequenced material: CD4+ T cells from PBMCs cultured with HCoV-NL63 spike peptides, taken after COVID-19 vaccination. The V and J genes are TRBV21-1 and TRBJ2-7; the D call of TRBD2 is as the table states it, not checked on the DNA. TRBV21-1 is a known pseudogene. The chain's CDR3 is CASSKVEGSYEQYV. The CDR3 coding sequence is TGTGCCAGCAGCAAAGTTGAGGGCTCCTACGAGCAGTACGTC.